What follows is one T cell receptor (beta chain) and its context. Antigen: not known. This entry belongs to a study of early T cells in non-severe SARS-CoV-2 infection. Background on the study: RNA in bulk from unsorted whole blood was sequenced, and chains were unpaired. Study observations and caveats: Lookups in VDJdb leaned toward anti-spike CD8 responses and missed private and CD4 specificities.

The V gene lost 3 bases and the J gene lost 0 bases, with 12 bases spanning the gap. CDR3 length: 15 amino acids. Germline CDR1 reads LGHNA; CDR2 reads YSLEER. Individual cDNA molecules each received unique molecular identifiers attached to them. TCRdb itself ran the 5' RACE reads through MiXCR, one entry per CDR3 protein. Here the sample spans around 53,000 distinct CDR3 sequences, roughly an eighth being singletons. This chain uses TRBV4-3 with TRBJ2-7; possible D gene TRBD1, 6 bases. The sequence was collected from an adult who was a healthcare worker with PCR-confirmed SARS-CoV-2 infection or an uninfected control (not recorded which). The source was whole blood, collected at baseline. The CDR3 loop is CASSHNRAVSYEQYF. In nucleotides, the CDR3 is TGCGCCAGCAGCCATAACAGGGCCGTCTCCTACGAGCAGTACTTC.